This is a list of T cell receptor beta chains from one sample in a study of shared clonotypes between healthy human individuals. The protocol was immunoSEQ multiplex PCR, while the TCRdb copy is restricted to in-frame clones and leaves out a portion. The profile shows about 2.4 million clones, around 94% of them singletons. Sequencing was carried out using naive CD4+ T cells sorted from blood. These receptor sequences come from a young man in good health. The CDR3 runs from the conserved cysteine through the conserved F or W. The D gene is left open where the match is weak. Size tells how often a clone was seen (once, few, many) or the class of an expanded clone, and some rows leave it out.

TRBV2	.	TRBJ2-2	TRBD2	CASTLAGAVSGELFF	TGTGCCAGTACACTAGCGGGGGCGGTTTCCGGGGAGCTGTTTTTT
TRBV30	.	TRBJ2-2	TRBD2	CAWSVRLAGGPAGELFF	TGTGCCTGGAGTGTACGGCTAGCGGGAGGGCCGGCCGGGGAGCTGTTTTTT
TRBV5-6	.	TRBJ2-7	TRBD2	CASSQPGLAAYEQYF	TGTGCCAGCAGCCAGCCGGGACTAGCGGCCTACGAGCAGTACTTC
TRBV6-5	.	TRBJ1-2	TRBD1	CASSYSVQGARYGYTF	TGTGCCAGCAGTTACTCGGTACAGGGGGCTAGGTATGGCTACACCTTC
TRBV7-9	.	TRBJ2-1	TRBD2	CASSKSAGGRYNEQFF	TGTGCCAGCAGCAAATCCGCGGGGGGACGATACAATGAGCAGTTCTTC
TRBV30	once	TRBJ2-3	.	CAWGLLTDTQYF	TGTGCCTGGGGACTGCTCACAGATACGCAGTATTTT
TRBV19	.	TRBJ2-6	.	CATLDRAGANVLTF	TGTGCCACCCTAGACCGGGCAGGGGCCAACGTCCTGACTTTC
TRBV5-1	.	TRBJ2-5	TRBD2	CASSPGLAGTQYF	TGCGCCAGCAGCCCGGGACTAGCGGGGACCCAGTACTTC
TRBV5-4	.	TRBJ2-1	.	CASSNRDPSSGVQFF	TGTGCCAGCAGCAACAGGGATCCCTCTTCAGGCGTGCAGTTCTTC
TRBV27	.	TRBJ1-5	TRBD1	CASVQSGQGGQPQHF	TGTGCCAGCGTCCAATCGGGACAGGGCGGGCAGCCCCAGCATTTT
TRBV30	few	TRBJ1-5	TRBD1	CAWSVGQGDQPQHF	TGTGCCTGGAGTGTCGGACAGGGGGATCAGCCCCAGCATTTT